This TCR beta chain stems from a study of T cell changes during pregnancy in multiple sclerosis. This CDR3 region has 15 residues. J lost 3 bases, V lost 6 bases, and 6 bases had no gene match. Per germline, CDR1 LNHDA and CDR2 SQIVND (reference sequence). The assay was immunoSEQ multiplex PCR, and TCRdb's table has in-frame clones only and misses some. The sample lists 95,000 to 100,000 clones; under 95% were seen once. The clonotype was recovered from a female donor in good health, enrolled as a control in a pregnancy study. The sequenced sample was peripheral blood, obtained after pregnancy. The genes are TRBV19 and TRBJ2-2, with TRBD1 matching over 8 bases. CDR3 protein: CASRSDRADTGELFF. The CDR3 region has the DNA TGTGCCAGTAGGTCGGACAGGGCGGACACCGGGGAGCTGTTTTTT.